The rows below give T cell receptor beta chains drawn from one sample of a study of OX40 agonist ivuxolimab in advanced cancers. Method: immunoSEQ multiplex PCR; TCRdb's copy keeps in-frame clones and lacks some. Of around 64,000 clones listed, roughly nine tenths were seen once; the top ten hold less than 15%. The sample here was CD4+ or CD8+ T cells sorted from blood, taken in a trial of the OX40 agonist ivuxolimab. Source of these receptors: an adult with an advanced solid tumor such as melanoma, head and neck, liver or kidney cancer. CDR3s include the opening cysteine and the closing phenylalanine or tryptophan. The order of the fields is J gene, V gene, CDR3 protein.

J gene: TRBJ1-2; V gene: TRBV19; CDR3 protein: CASSGTGQAPYGYTF
J gene: TRBJ1-4; V gene: TRBV7-9; CDR3 protein: CASSLARNELFF
J gene: TRBJ2-1; V gene: TRBV19; CDR3 protein: CASSINTPGEQFF
J gene: TRBJ1-1; V gene: TRBV15; CDR3 protein: CATSTTTALNTEAFF
J gene: TRBJ1-2; V gene: TRBV5-6; CDR3 protein: CASSLPTAVSYTF
J gene: TRBJ2-7; V gene: TRBV9; CDR3 protein: CASSAGGLGQGADEQYF
J gene: TRBJ2-7; V gene: TRBV4-2; CDR3 protein: CASSQGTGMPYEQYF
J gene: TRBJ1-5; V gene: TRBV7-2; CDR3 protein: CASSTSGDQPQHF
J gene: TRBJ1-1; V gene: TRBV5-1; CDR3 protein: CASSERNGVNTEAFF
J gene: TRBJ1-1; V gene: TRBV27; CDR3 protein: CASNTGMAEAFF
J gene: TRBJ2-3; V gene: TRBV19; CDR3 protein: CASSPMTDTQYF
J gene: TRBJ1-5; V gene: TRBV5-5; CDR3 protein: CASSPTSGQQPQHF
J gene: TRBJ1-5; V gene: TRBV27; CDR3 protein: CASSLSSNQPQHF
J gene: TRBJ2-1; V gene: TRBV6-5; CDR3 protein: CASRTGPYSYNEQFF
J gene: TRBJ2-1; V gene: TRBV27; CDR3 protein: CASRRVGFFSEQFF
J gene: TRBJ2-3; V gene: TRBV7-9; CDR3 protein: CASSSGTLRTDTQYF
J gene: TRBJ2-7; V gene: TRBV19; CDR3 protein: CASSIDTQGGEQYF
J gene: TRBJ2-7; V gene: TRBV6-6; CDR3 protein: CASSYPLAGGPKEQYF
J gene: TRBJ2-7; V gene: TRBV19; CDR3 protein: CASRGGTKNYEQYF
J gene: TRBJ1-5; V gene: TRBV27; CDR3 protein: CASSEGQSNQPQHF
J gene: TRBJ2-7; V gene: TRBV5-1; CDR3 protein: CASSLAVGGLEQYF
J gene: TRBJ1-2; V gene: TRBV29-1; CDR3 protein: CSDGQGYGYTF
J gene: TRBJ2-6; V gene: TRBV11-1; CDR3 protein: CASSYPDSGANVLTF
J gene: TRBJ2-2; V gene: TRBV7-9; CDR3 protein: CASSLVGTSTGELFF
J gene: TRBJ2-7; V gene: TRBV27; CDR3 protein: CASASGSSYGQYF
J gene: TRBJ2-7; V gene: TRBV13; CDR3 protein: CASSQRSGYEQYF
J gene: TRBJ1-2; V gene: TRBV29-1; CDR3 protein: CSVEGAGPNYGYTF
J gene: TRBJ2-1; V gene: TRBV6-5; CDR3 protein: CASSPAGIEQFF
J gene: TRBJ2-2; V gene: TRBV6-5; CDR3 protein: CASSYRPDTGELFF
J gene: TRBJ2-7; V gene: TRBV9; CDR3 protein: CASSVGTNEQYF
J gene: TRBJ1-5; V gene: TRBV14; CDR3 protein: CASSPGRRGPQHF
J gene: TRBJ1-5; V gene: TRBV4-2; CDR3 protein: CASSQDLGGNQPQHF
J gene: TRBJ1-3; V gene: TRBV27; CDR3 protein: CARGGESSGNTIYF
J gene: TRBJ2-7; V gene: TRBV5-1; CDR3 protein: CASSLTAGDLYEQYF
J gene: TRBJ2-7; V gene: TRBV9; CDR3 protein: CASSNTSGRAYEQYF
J gene: TRBJ2-2; V gene: TRBV2; CDR3 protein: CASSDRITNTGELFF
J gene: TRBJ2-7; V gene: TRBV28; CDR3 protein: CASSYTNEQYF
J gene: TRBJ2-3; V gene: TRBV7-2; CDR3 protein: CASSISSTDTQYF
J gene: TRBJ2-1; V gene: TRBV7-6; CDR3 protein: CASSRGTSGNEQFF
J gene: TRBJ2-5; V gene: TRBV4-1; CDR3 protein: CASSRGGVGRETQYF
J gene: TRBJ2-7; V gene: TRBV2; CDR3 protein: CASSEATGSLPEQYF
J gene: TRBJ2-3; V gene: TRBV11-3; CDR3 protein: CASSFGLAGEGDTQYF
J gene: TRBJ2-2; V gene: TRBV4-2; CDR3 protein: CASSPLAGEGYGELFF
J gene: TRBJ2-1; V gene: TRBV5-6; CDR3 protein: CASSPWGAYNEQFF
J gene: TRBJ2-2; V gene: TRBV4-3; CDR3 protein: CASSPDGGGNTGELFF
J gene: TRBJ2-1; V gene: TRBV7-9; CDR3 protein: CASSQTGVAYNEQFF
J gene: TRBJ2-1; V gene: TRBV7-9; CDR3 protein: CASETNYYNEQFF
J gene: TRBJ2-7; V gene: TRBV20-1; CDR3 protein: CSAADDYEQYF
J gene: TRBJ2-1; V gene: TRBV4-3; CDR3 protein: CASSQGVRNEQFF
J gene: TRBJ2-7; V gene: TRBV5-1; CDR3 protein: CASSGQGKQYF
J gene: TRBJ2-1; V gene: TRBV28; CDR3 protein: CASSLSTRNEQFF
J gene: TRBJ2-7; V gene: TRBV5-5; CDR3 protein: CASSFPTGREQYF
J gene: TRBJ2-5; V gene: TRBV28; CDR3 protein: CASSFETSGREQETQYF
J gene: TRBJ1-2; V gene: TRBV27; CDR3 protein: CASSLQANYGYTF